This T cell receptor beta chain was documented in a study of T cell clonotyping in hematopoietic cell transplantation. Method: immunoSEQ multiplex PCR; TCRdb's copy keeps in-frame clones and lacks some. Of 35,000 to 45,000 clones listed, 94% are singletons. This CDR3 region has 13 residues. Trimming left V 1 base short and J 3 bases short, with 7 bases between. Germline lookup yields CDR1 MNHNS and CDR2 SASEGT. Worth noting for this clone: The antigen is undetermined.

Study conclusions and caveats: After transplant, recipient diversity fell while pathologically expanded clonotypes grew through day 180. Higher Inverse Simpson Index values in graft donor and pretransplant recipient predicted broader posttransplant TCR diversity. No sorting was done, leaving CD4 and CD8 contributions mixed. At the given depth, recipient repertoires were over 95% de novo clonotypes.

V and J are TRBV6-1 and TRBJ2-7, with D unclear. This clonotype originated in a woman aged 45 to 65 in good health. Some clones in this sample may be carry-over from other donors' samples. Material for sequencing was peripheral blood mononuclear cells. The DNA for the CDR3 is TGTGCCAGCAGTGAAGATTTATTCTACGAGCAGTACTTC. It translates to CASSEDLFYEQYF.